This TCR beta chain emerged from a study of T cell repertoires in cytomegalovirus infection. About the study: Evidence of both CMV infection and a matching HLA type came from public TCR beta signatures.

A single record per CDR3 protein comes from TCRdb applying MiXCR to the reads. The sample carries 250,000 or so distinct CDR3 sequences, over 15% recorded once. Study findings and constraints: The study identified carriers of CMV plus the relevant HLA from cumulative public TCR beta family frequency. Clonotype analysis showed dominance of the ex vivo response by HLA-C-restricted CMV-specific TCR beta clonotypes.

The table lists this clonotype with a few counts. The antigen remains undetermined. The CDR3 consists of 18 residues. Trimming shortened V by 7 bases and J by 0 bases, and 25 bases separated the two germline ends. This clonotype was obtained from a human donor in good health (CMV status not recorded). Some clones in this sample may be carry-over from other donors' samples. The V gene is TRBV12-3 or TRBV12-4, the J gene TRBJ2-7; the D call may be TRBD1 or TRBD2 (5 bases each). Sequenced input: CD8+ T cells from PBMCs. CDR3 sequence: CASKPPSGTVPYSYEQYF. The DNA for the CDR3 is TGTGCCAGCAAACCCCCATCCGGGACGGTCCCGTACTCCTACGAGCAGTACTTC.